Listed here are 17 T cell receptor beta chains from one sample, sequenced in a study of PD-1 blockade in classical Hodgkin lymphoma. Generated by immunoSEQ multiplex PCR, the TCRdb table keeps only in-frame clones and is missing some. The table records 90,000 to 130,000 clones, about 89% of them present only once. Every patient had relapsed following autologous stem cell transplantation, and cohorts differed in brentuximab vedotin exposure. Sequencing used peripheral blood mononuclear cells (PBMCs), obtained before the second cycle of nivolumab. The source is a human donor with classical Hodgkin lymphoma.

The chain employs TRBV5-1 and TRBJ1-1; D unclear. The CDR3 runs 14 residues. Per the germline V gene, CDR1 is SGHRS and CDR2 is YFSETQ. Trimming cost V 4 bases and J 1 base, with 11 bases left between them. CDR3 bases: TGCGCCAGCAGCCCTTATGAACGGAACACTGAAGCTTTCTTT. The encoded protein is CASSPYERNTEAFF. The whole variable domain, filled in from reference TRBV5-1 and TRBJ1-1, reads KAGVTQTPRYLIKTRGQQVTLSCSPISGHRSVSWYQQTPGQGLQFLFEYFSETQRNKGNFPGRFSGRQFSNSRSEMNVSTLELGDSALYLCASSPYERNTEAFFGQGTRLTVV.

As DNA, the CDR3 is TGTGCCAGCAGCACACAGGGTTCAGCCTACGAGCAGTACTTC. Amino acid sequence: CASSTQGSAYEQYF. The J gene is TRBJ2-7, the V gene TRBV7-6; TRBD1 might be the D (6 bases). The CDR3 is 14 amino acids. V lost 5 bases to trimming and J lost 2 bases, with 13 bases between them. The germline V gene encodes CDR1 SGHVS and CDR2 FNYEAQ.

The rearrangement links TRBV6-5 to TRBJ2-5; no clear D. Germline CDR1 is MNHEY and CDR2 is SVGAGI. CDR3 length: 13 residues. V was shortened by 0 bases and J by 4 bases, with 6 bases between the two germline ends. The CDR3 bases are TGTGCCAGCAGTTACTCGTTCAGAGAGACCCAGTACTTC. It translates to CASSYSFRETQYF.

The chain employs TRBV20-1 and TRBJ1-1; tentatively, D is TRBD1 (5 bases). The CDR3 covers 11 residues. The germline CDR1 and CDR2 sequences are DFQATT and SNEGSKA (reference sequence). The CDR3 loop is CIRQLNTEAFF. The CDR3 DNA follows: TGCATAAGACAGTTGAACACTGAAGCTTTCTTT.

The V call is TRBV6-1, the J call TRBJ1-2; weak D call: TRBD1 (6 bases). CDR3 length equals 15 residues. Germline V gives CDR1 MNHNS, CDR2 SASEGT. With 8 bases removed from V and 3 bases from J, the gap between germline ends came to 19 bases. CDR3 in amino acids: CASLQGPGLDYGYTF. The DNA for the CDR3 is TGTGCCAGCCTACAGGGACCAGGGCTTGACTATGGCTACACCTTC.

The chain couples TRBV19 to TRBJ1-2; D gene uncertain. The CDR3 contains 13 residues. Looked up from germline, CDR1 is LNHDA and CDR2 is SQIVND (reference sequence). The V gene lost 1 base and the J gene lost 2 bases, with 5 bases spanning the gap. The CDR3 reads CASSIGGNYGYTF. CDR3 coding DNA: TGTGCCAGTAGTATAGGCGGCAACTATGGCTACACCTTC.

This clone turned up a few times. V is TRBV23-1 and J is TRBJ2-1; D uncertain. TRBV23-1 qualifies as an ORF whose function is uncertain. V gave up 0 bases and J gave up 7 bases, with 13 bases separating them. CDR3 length equals 15 residues. The CDR3 nucleotides are TGCGCCAGCAGTCAATCAGGTCAGGAGTGGAATGAGCAGTTCTTC. Encoded protein: CASSQSGQEWNEQFF.

The gene calls are TRBV5-4 and TRBJ2-1, with 7 nucleotides matching TRBD2. CDR3 length: 15 residues. Unmatched junction bases numbered 4, after V lost 1 base and J lost 3 bases. CDR1 SGHNT and CDR2 YYREEE come from the germline V gene (reference sequence). DNA of the CDR3: TGTGCCAGCAGCTTGCGGGACTATTACTACAATGAGCAGTTCTTC. It translates to CASSLRDYYYNEQFF.

The chain is built from TRBV7-2 and TRBJ2-7; no reliable D call. Germline assignment: CDR1 SGHTA and CDR2 FQGNSA. The CDR3 runs to 13 residues. Trimming took off 5 bases at V and 1 base at J, with 9 bases between the two ends. CDR3 DNA: TGTGCCAGCAGCCGCCCCCAGTCCTACGAGCAGTACTTC. Translated, it gives CASSRPQSYEQYF.

The chain uses TRBV11-2 and TRBJ2-3, with a possible D match to TRBD2 (6 bases). Trimming took off 1 base at V and 3 bases at J, with 8 bases between the two ends. The CDR3 totals 14 residues. Germline V gene sequence: CDR1 SGHAT, CDR2 FQNNGV. For the CDR3, the DNA is TGTGCCAGCAGCTTAGCGGGAGATACAGATACGCAGTATTTT. The encoded protein is CASSLAGDTDTQYF.

The chain joins TRBV6-6 to TRBJ2-3; D is uncertain. Germline lookup yields CDR1 MNHNY and CDR2 SVGAGI (reference sequence). This CDR3 has 15 residues. The ends were cut back, 0 bases at V and 4 bases at J, with 11 bases in the middle. The CDR3 protein is CASSYSAGASDTQYF. The DNA for the CDR3 is TGTGCCAGCAGTTACTCCGCCGGAGCCTCAGATACGCAGTATTTT.

The chain recombines TRBV30 with TRBJ2-5; no clear D. This CDR3 has 13 residues. V lost 0 bases and J 5 bases, leaving 10 bases between the germline ends. Germline assignment: CDR1 GTSNPN and CDR2 SVGIG (reference sequence). The DNA for the CDR3 is TGTGCCTGGAGTGTTTCCGGCCTGGAGACCCAGTACTTC. This sequence encodes CAWSVSGLETQYF.

In this sample, this clone turned up once. V usage is TRBV19 and J usage is TRBJ1-5; no firm D call. V dropped 0 bases and J dropped 11 bases, with 5 bases sitting between them. This CDR3 comprises 11 residues. The germline V gene has CDR1 LNHDA and CDR2 SQIVND (reference sequence). The CDR3 sequence is CASSIESAQHF. CDR3 DNA: TGTGCCAGTAGTATAGAATCTGCCCAGCATTTT.

This clone was found once. The V and J genes are TRBV2 and TRBJ2-5; D is unresolved. The CDR3 length is 11 residues. With 8 bases removed from V and 2 bases from J, the gap between germline ends came to 6 bases. From germline, CDR1 is SNHLY and CDR2 FYNNEI. For the CDR3, the DNA is TGTGCCAGCCTTGGGCAAGAGACCCAGTACTTC. This sequence encodes CASLGQETQYF.

This chain links TRBV10-3 with TRBJ2-7; the match to TRBD1 covers 9 bases. J was trimmed by 1 base and V by 5 bases; bases with no gene match: 3. Germline V gives CDR1 ENHRY, CDR2 SYGVKD. The CDR3 consists of 14 residues. CDR3 loop: CAISRTGASYEQYF. The CDR3 nucleotides read TGTGCCATCAGTAGGACAGGGGCTTCCTACGAGCAGTACTTC.

V gene TRBV6-5 combines with J gene TRBJ1-1; D is ambiguous. The CDR3 runs to 15 residues. With 3 bases removed from V and 5 bases from J, the gap between germline ends came to 16 bases. Germline lookup yields CDR1 MNHEY and CDR2 SVGAGI. The CDR3 DNA reads TGTGCCAGCAGTTATAGTTCCGGCGGTTTAACTGAAGCTTTCTTT. It translates to CASSYSSGGLTEAFF.

The V and J genes are TRBV7-9 and TRBJ2-3; D tentatively reads TRBD1 or TRBD2 (5 bases each). Germline CDR1 SEHNR, CDR2 FQNEAQ (reference sequence). Trimming stripped 7 bases from V and 5 bases from J, with 19 bases between. The CDR3 totals 15 residues. CDR3 region: CASNSRILGEDTQYF. The DNA of the CDR3 is TGTGCCAGCAACTCCCGGATCCTGGGGGAAGATACGCAGTATTTT. The variable domain in full, with the rest retrieved from reference TRBV7-9 and TRBJ2-3, is DTGVSQNPRHKITKRGQNVTFRCDPISEHNRLYWYRQTLGQGPEFLTYFQNEAQLEKSRLLSDRFSAERPKGSFSTLEIQRTEQGDSAMYLCASNSRILGEDTQYFGPGTRLTVL.